The 22 T cell receptor beta chains in this list originate from one sample, sequenced in a study of CD8 T cells in ankylosing spondylitis. Their antigen targets remain unknown. Notes on the study in general: For ankylosing spondylitis blood, a TCR beta motif of 8 or 9 highly homologous variants appeared characteristic.

TCRdb re-derived calls from the 5' RACE reads in MiXCR, one entry per CDR3 protein. The sample carries hundreds of thousands of distinct CDR3 sequences, 10% to 15% recorded once. The sequencing sample was made of blood, either unsorted or a sorted T cell fraction (not recorded which). These receptor sequences come from a male donor with ankylosing spondylitis.

CDR3 region: CASSYLDSEKLFF. The CDR3 coding sequence is TGTGCCAGCAGTTACCTGGACAGCGAAAAACTGTTTTTT. The chain has TRBV6-5 and TRBJ1-4; the D gene is possibly TRBD1 (6 bases). This CDR3 has 13 amino acids. The V end lost 2 bases, the J end lost 8 bases, and 9 bases lay between the germline ends. Germline V gives CDR1 MNHEY, CDR2 SVGAGI.

This clonotype came up a few times. The rearrangement joins TRBV6-1 to TRBJ2-5, with 12 bases lining up with TRBD2. Germline V gene data show CDR1 as MNHNS and CDR2 as SASEGT. The CDR3 has 14 amino acids. Germline trimming cut 10 bases from V and 5 bases from J; bases unmatched to any gene: 8. The CDR3 region has the DNA TGTGCCACCTCCGGACTAGCGGGATACGAGACCCAGTACTTC. Residues: CATSGLAGYETQYF.

This chain's CDR3 is CSAIQNTGELFF. The DNA of the CDR3 is TGCAGTGCTATACAGAACACCGGGGAGCTGTTTTTT. V and J are TRBV20-1 and TRBJ2-2; D is undetermined. The V gene's germline CDR1 is DFQATT and CDR2 SNEGSKA (reference sequence). The V end was cut by 4 bases, the J end by 1 base, with 4 bases between. The CDR3 has 12 residues.

V is TRBV20-1 and J is TRBJ2-7; no definite D call. Germline CDR1 DFQATT, CDR2 SNEGSKA (reference sequence). The V end lost 0 bases, the J end lost 2 bases, and 8 bases lay between the germline ends. CDR3 length equals 13 residues. The CDR3 DNA is TGCAGTGCTAGAGAGCAGGTGACCTACGAGCAGTACTTC. Amino acid sequence: CSAREQVTYEQYF.

This clonotype has at least ten counts. CDR3 sequence (DNA): TGCAGTGCTAGAGACAATTCACCCCTCCACTTT. This sequence encodes CSARDNSPLHF. This sequence joins TRBV20-1 and TRBJ1-6; D is uncertain. The CDR3 has 11 residues. Germline CDR1 reads DFQATT; CDR2 reads SNEGSKA (reference sequence). Trimming shortened V by 0 bases and J by 7 bases, and 1 base separated the two germline ends.

A few counts support this clonotype. The chain recombines TRBV10-3 with TRBJ1-1; D call uncertain. Looked up from germline, CDR1 is ENHRY and CDR2 is SYGVKD. Trimming left V 6 bases short and J 1 base short, with 12 bases between. The CDR3 contains 14 residues. In DNA form, the CDR3 reads TGTGCCATCAGGGTTTCCGATGGGAACACTGAAGCTTTCTTT. Its protein is CAIRVSDGNTEAFF.

In its sample, this clonotype was seen a few times. The chain uses TRBV29-1 and TRBJ1-6; 8 bases fit TRBD1. Germline V gene lookup returns CDR1 SQVTM and CDR2 ANQGSEA. Germline trimming cut 4 bases from V and 6 bases from J; bases unmatched to any gene: 11. This CDR3 is 16 amino acids long. CDR3 sequence: CSVAPLTGAFNSPLHF. The CDR3 coding sequence is TGCAGCGTTGCACCCTTGACAGGGGCGTTTAATTCACCCCTCCACTTT.

This clonotype was counted between two and nine times. This chain joins TRBV7-2 and TRBJ1-1; the match to TRBD1 covers 8 bases. The V gene end was trimmed by 3 bases and the J gene end by 3 bases; junction bases not matched to a gene: 9. The germline V gene has CDR1 SGHTA and CDR2 FQGNSA. The CDR3 loop spans 16 amino acids. CDR3 sequence reads: CASSFNLGQGYTEAFF. CDR3 DNA: TGTGCCAGCAGCTTCAACCTTGGACAGGGCTACACTGAAGCTTTCTTT.

This clonotype came up a few times. The chain joins TRBV12-3 or TRBV12-4 to TRBJ1-2; no clear D gene. The CDR3 has 15 residues. The V and J ends lost 5 bases and 4 bases respectively, with 17 bases between them. The CDR3, as DNA: TGTGCCAGCAGTCCTTCTGGGGTGGGGATCTATGGCTACACCTTC. Its protein is CASSPSGVGIYGYTF.

The chain uses TRBV9 and TRBJ1-1, with D tentatively TRBD1 (6 bases). Germline V gene lookup returns CDR1 SGDLS and CDR2 YYNGEE. The CDR3 is 14 amino acids. V lost 4 bases to trimming and J lost 5 bases, with 15 bases between them. CDR3 residues: CASSFGQTGTEAFF. For the CDR3, the DNA is TGTGCCAGCAGCTTCGGACAGACGGGAACTGAAGCTTTCTTT.

This clonotype came up a few times. The J gene is TRBJ2-3, the V gene TRBV20-1; 8 bases map to TRBD1. V gave up 1 base and J gave up 6 bases; unmatched junction bases: 12. The length of the CDR3 is 16 residues. CDR1 and CDR2 (germline): DFQATT, SNEGSKA (reference sequence). CDR3 in DNA: TGCAGTGCTAGAGCGGGACAGGCCGCTCCGGATGATACGCAGTATTTT. This encodes CSARAGQAAPDDTQYF.

The chain carries TRBV6-1 and TRBJ1-4, with D perhaps matching TRBD1 (5 bases). Trimming took off 6 bases at V and 4 bases at J, with 12 bases between the two ends. CDR1 MNHNS and CDR2 SASEGT come from the germline V gene. This CDR3 region has 14 residues. CDR3 bases: TGTGCCAGCAGGCCGGGACGGCTTAATGAAAAACTGTTTTTT. Translating it yields CASRPGRLNEKLFF.

This clonotype showed up many times. The chain has TRBV5-1 and TRBJ1-4; maybe TRBD1 (6 bases). The length of the CDR3 is 16 residues. V lost 3 bases, J lost 7 bases, and 19 bases lay in between. Germline loops: CDR1 SGHRS, CDR2 YFSETQ. As DNA, the CDR3 is TGCGCCAGCAGCTCCAATAACAGGGCTTCGGGTGAAAAACTGTTTTTT. Its translation: CASSSNNRASGEKLFF.

This clonotype occurred a few times. The chain employs TRBV20-1 and TRBJ1-1; D is unresolved. The germline CDR1 and CDR2 sequences are DFQATT and SNEGSKA (reference sequence). The CDR3 covers 14 residues. V lost 3 bases, J lost 0 bases, and 11 bases lay in between. Written as DNA, the CDR3 is TGCAGTGCTAGCTCCGGGTCCTTGAACACTGAAGCTTTCTTT. Translation: CSASSGSLNTEAFF.

The chain links TRBV9 to TRBJ1-1; no clear D gene. Germline CDR1 is SGDLS and CDR2 is YYNGEE. The CDR3 covers 15 residues. V was clipped by 0 bases and J by 0 bases, with 9 bases between them. The chain's CDR3 is CASSVDAKLNTEAFF. CDR3 coding DNA: TGTGCCAGCAGCGTAGACGCAAAATTGAACACTGAAGCTTTCTTT. Based on the CDR3 plus reference TRBV9 and TRBJ1-1, the full variable domain is DSGVTQTPKHLITATGQRVTLRCSPRSGDLSVYWYQQSLDQGLQFLIQYYNGEERAKGNILERFSAQQFPDLHSELNLSSLELGDSALYFCASSVDAKLNTEAFFGQGTRLTVV.

Only a few counts were recorded for this clonotype. This chain joins TRBV6-1 and TRBJ1-6, with TRBD1 as a possible D gene (5 bases). Germline V CDR1 and CDR2: MNHNS, SASEGT. The V and J ends lost 8 bases and 9 bases respectively, with 17 bases between them. The length of the CDR3 is 14 residues. Here the CDR3 DNA reads TGTGCCAGCCTCGTAGGGGCCCGAGGTTCACCCCTCCACTTT. It codes for CASLVGARGSPLHF.

This clonotype was seen a handful of times. The rearrangement links TRBV2 to TRBJ2-5; no clear D. V dropped 5 bases and J dropped 1 base, with 11 bases sitting between them. The germline CDR1 and CDR2 sequences are SNHLY and FYNNEI. This CDR3 has 14 amino acids. The CDR3 bases are TGTGCCAGCAGTATAGTGGAACTCCAAGAGACCCAGTACTTC. It encodes CASSIVELQETQYF.

This clonotype was counted ten times or more. The chain uses TRBV20-1 and TRBJ1-1, with D possibly TRBD1 on 5 matching bases. Germline-derived CDR1 and CDR2 are DFQATT and SNEGSKA (reference sequence). The CDR3 runs to 12 residues. V gave up 4 bases and J gave up 5 bases, with 11 bases separating them. The CDR3 reads CSAIEGPTEAFF. CDR3 bases: TGCAGTGCTATAGAGGGGCCAACTGAAGCTTTCTTT.

This clonotype was detected ten times or more. The chain has TRBV20-1 and TRBJ1-1; 7 bases align to TRBD1. J was trimmed by 5 bases and V by 5 bases; bases with no gene match: 5. CDR1 is DFQATT and CDR2 is SNEGSKA in the germline V gene (reference sequence). The length of the CDR3 is 12 residues. CDR3 DNA sequence: TGCAGTGCTGATTACAGGGGAACTGAAGCTTTCTTT. Translated: CSADYRGTEAFF.

This clonotype was picked up a small number of times. The J gene is TRBJ2-7, the V gene TRBV5-1; 7 bases fit TRBD2. CDR3 length equals 13 residues. Germline V gene sequence: CDR1 SGHRS, CDR2 YFSETQ. Germline trimming cut 4 bases from V and 2 bases from J; bases unmatched to any gene: 3. The CDR3 loop reads CASSGGDPYEQYF. In DNA, the CDR3 is TGCGCCAGCAGCGGGGGGGATCCCTACGAGCAGTACTTC.

This clonotype was seen a handful of times. The chain links TRBV4-1 to TRBJ2-2; the D gene is possibly TRBD2 (6 bases). V lost 3 bases and J lost 2, with 16 bases in between. The CDR3 consists of 17 residues. Germline assignment: CDR1 MGHRA and CDR2 YSYEKL. The CDR3 nucleotides read TGCGCCAGCAGCCATTCCACGACTAGACCCAACACCGGGGAGCTGTTTTTT. Protein sequence: CASSHSTTRPNTGELFF.

This clonotype was seen only a few times. This sequence joins TRBV6-5 and TRBJ2-7, with D perhaps matching TRBD1 (6 bases). Germline-derived CDR1 and CDR2 are MNHEY and SVGAGI. V dropped 2 bases and J dropped 3 bases, with 14 bases sitting between them. This CDR3 is built from 15 residues. CDR3 sequence: CASSYAGAPGYEQYF. CDR3 coding DNA: TGTGCCAGCAGTTACGCAGGGGCTCCTGGCTACGAGCAGTACTTC.